The T cell receptor beta chain described here comes from a study of blood T cell repertoires in COVID-19 (dated by TCRdb to 2018 to 2020). Turning to the overall study: Samples covering the acute and convalescent phases of COVID-19 were provided by collaborators in the United States, Italy and Spain. Sample metadata almost always included a de-identified subject ID, COVID-19 status, age in years and sex. The samples were drawn from two sources: the first 160 participants of the ongoing ImmuneRACE study, and some 1,300 subjects contributed by 6 global collaborators. Where available, HLA class I and class II types were obtained from metadata supplied by the sample provider rather than from assay-based typing. The prospective study material was composed of cDNA or gDNA derived from T cells, B-cell-depleted T cells, or PBMCs. Deeply sampled blood TCRbeta repertoires from subjects exposed to, actively infected with, or recovered from COVID-19 were included in the dataset. The repertoires were released in a freely available public database intended as a resource for research on the immune response to SARS-CoV-2. Findings and caveats that apply to the study as a whole: The amount of clinical and demographic metadata varied by source and participant and was provided uncurated.

Relative to germline, V is missing 4 bases and J is missing 0 bases, with 6 bases of the junction outside any gene match. CDR1 and CDR2 are read off the germline V gene (reference sequence) as WNHNN and SYGVQD. Its CDR3 holds 16 amino acids, cysteine through phenylalanine. Of all the DNA, just the CDR3 is kept, 48 bases in frame from base 1. With respect to this clone: The target of this receptor is not known. Per-base qualities were not stored, and no clone one base away is much larger.

The immunoSEQ Assay, a bias-controlled multiplex PCR, was used to amplify TCRbeta CDR3 regions from genomic DNA. In the authors' own workflow: Within the assay, amplification of reference gene primers was used to estimate how many nucleated cells each sample contained. To quantify the absolute abundance of each unique TCRbeta CDR3 rearrangement, sequence reads were collapsed and filtered. Productive Simpson clonality was computed per sample as the square root of Simpson's diversity index over productive rearrangements. The source is immuneACCESS, and TCRdb retained only in-frame sequences with V and J called. Part of the clones is not carried over; for the studies checked, unresolved V genes explain less than half of this, and the remainder is unexplained. V, J and clone size were drawn from that table, and D and trimming were deduced from the DNA. The sample includes approximately 100,000 clones, with around 84% observed a single time. Over 35% of the sample goes to the ten largest clones.

The collaborating institutions used their own protocols to collect whole blood in K2EDTA tubes. For TCRbeta analysis, collaborators shipped samples in one of three forms: frozen whole blood, isolated PBMCs, or DNA extracted from either of those sample types. The sequencing sample was made of peripheral blood. The sequence was collected from a man older than 75 with acute or convalescent COVID-19. The chain uses TRBV10-1 and TRBJ1-1; TRBD1 matches 9 bases in the middle. The nucleotides are TGCGCCAGCAGTGTGACAGGGGGGACCATGAACACTGAAGCTTTCTTT. This is translated as CASSVTGGTMNTEAFF.